The rows below give T cell receptor beta chains drawn from one sample of a study of T cells after somatic rescue of genetic block. The repertoire was sequenced with immunoSEQ multiplex PCR; TCRdb's copy has only in-frame clones and lacks some. The sample contains about 67,000 clones, 92% of which appear only once. Sequences were obtained from peripheral blood mononuclear cells (PBMCs). The receptors here all came from a man aged 35 to 55. The CDR3 runs from the conserved cysteine through the conserved F or W. D genes are given only for firm matches. Rows give clone size only sometimes, using once, few, many, or a class for an expanded clone.

TGCGCCAGCACCGCCGGGACTAGCGGGGCGACTCAAGAGACCCAGTACTTC,CASTAGTSGATQETQYF,-,TRBJ2-5,TRBD2,TRBV4-1
TGTGCCAGCAGTGAGAGGAGAGGGGCTACCTACGAGCAGTACTTC,CASSERRGATYEQYF,once,TRBJ2-7,-,TRBV27
TGCGCCAGCAGCGCGGGGACTAGCGGGAGAACAGATACGCAGTATTTT,CASSAGTSGRTDTQYF,-,TRBJ2-3,TRBD2,TRBV5-1
TGTGCCAGCAGCTCGCGCCGGGACACCAACAATCAGCCCCAGCATTTT,CASSSRRDTNNQPQHF,-,TRBJ1-5,-,TRBV7-8
TGTGCCAGCAGCCTCCGGACTCAGGGAGCTGGCTACACCTTC,CASSLRTQGAGYTF,-,TRBJ1-2,-,TRBV5-5
TGTGCTCAGTCTGGGGACAGCTCCTACGAGCAGTACTTC,CAQSGDSSYEQYF,-,TRBJ2-7,TRBD1,TRBV19
TGTGCCAGCAGCTTAGAAGCATCGGGACAGGGTAACTATGGCTACACCTTC,CASSLEASGQGNYGYTF,once,TRBJ1-2,TRBD1,TRBV7-2
TGCGCCAGCAAGCAGGACGGGTATGAAAAACTGTTTTTT,CASKQDGYEKLFF,-,TRBJ1-4,-,TRBV5-1
TGTGCCAGCAGCTTCCAAGCGCGGGGGTCCTATGGCTACACCTTC,CASSFQARGSYGYTF,-,TRBJ1-2,-,TRBV6-5
TGCGCCAGCAGCTTGGCGGGGCCCGGTCAAGAGACCCAGTACTTC,CASSLAGPGQETQYF,-,TRBJ2-5,-,TRBV5-1
TGTGCCAGCAGCCCCCTAGCTCACGCGGAGACCCAGTACTTC,CASSPLAHAETQYF,-,TRBJ2-5,-,TRBV2
TGTGCCTGGAGTTCGGGACAGGACACAGATACGCAGTATTTT,CAWSSGQDTDTQYF,-,TRBJ2-3,TRBD1,TRBV30
TGTGCCAGCAGCTTAGGCGGCAGTCACAATGAGCAGTTCTTC,CASSLGGSHNEQFF,-,TRBJ2-1,-,TRBV11-3
TGTGCCAGCAGCTTAGTAGGAGACTACGAGCAGTACTTC,CASSLVGDYEQYF,-,TRBJ2-7,-,TRBV11-2
TGTGCCAGCAGTCGGGACACCCAAGAGACCCAGTACTTC,CASSRDTQETQYF,-,TRBJ2-5,-,TRBV6-5
TGTGCCAGCAGCCAAGATCAGGAGCTAGCGGGAGCCAATGAGCAGTTCTTC,CASSQDQELAGANEQFF,-,TRBJ2-1,TRBD2,TRBV4-2
TGCGCCAGCAGCAAGGGACATCGGCTTAATGAAAAACTGTTTTTT,CASSKGHRLNEKLFF,-,TRBJ1-4,-,TRBV5-1
TGTGCCAGCAGCGTAGGAATACAGCACACTGAAGCTTTCTTT,CASSVGIQHTEAFF,-,TRBJ1-1,-,TRBV9
TGTGCCAGCACCCAATCCCGGGCTGTTGGCTACACCTTC,CASTQSRAVGYTF,few,TRBJ1-2,-,TRBV27
TGCGCCAGCAGCGGAACAGGGGTTGACACTGAAGCTTTCTTT,CASSGTGVDTEAFF,-,TRBJ1-1,TRBD1,TRBV5-1
TGTGCCAGCAGTGCCGGAACAGGGCGTAGCAATGAGCAGTTCTTC,CASSAGTGRSNEQFF,-,TRBJ2-1,-,TRBV28
TGTGCCAGCAGCGTCTCGGGCAGCTACACCTTC,CASSVSGSYTF,-,TRBJ1-2,-,TRBV9
TGTGCCAGCAGCGTTAGCGGGAGTTCCCTCAATGAGCAGTTCTTC,CASSVSGSSLNEQFF,once,TRBJ2-1,TRBD2,TRBV9
TGTGCCAGCTCACCGACAGGGGGAAATGGCTACACCTTC,CASSPTGGNGYTF,-,TRBJ1-2,TRBD1,TRBV18
TGTGCCAGCTCACCCCAGAGGGGTTCTTTCTTT,CASSPQRGSFF,few,TRBJ1-1,-,TRBV18